One sample yielded the 21 T cell receptor beta chains listed below, sequenced in a study of OX40 agonist ivuxolimab in advanced cancers. Clones were sequenced by immunoSEQ multiplex PCR, and TCRdb holds only the in-frame ones, with some missing. Here the sample spans 45,000 to 55,000 clones, 80% to 85% being singletons. The material was CD4+ or CD8+ T cells sorted from blood, obtained in a trial of the OX40 agonist ivuxolimab. These receptors all come from an adult with an advanced solid tumor such as melanoma, head and neck, liver or kidney cancer.

As for this clone: The junction and the germline gene differ at one end; a read error may be behind it. CDR3 protein: CASSSGTSAGELFF. The CDR3, as DNA: TGTGCCAGCAGCTCCGGGACTAGCGCCGGGGAGCTGTTTTTT. The chain joins TRBV4-1 to TRBJ2-2; 10 positions match TRBD2. The germline CDR1 and CDR2 sequences are MGHRA and YSYEKL. CDR3 size: 14 residues.

The genes are TRBV29-1 and TRBJ1-1, with 7 bases fitting TRBD1. V lost 4 bases, J lost 4 bases, and 9 bases stayed unmatched. This CDR3 has 14 residues. Germline lookup yields CDR1 SQVTM and CDR2 ANQGSEA. The chain's CDR3 is CSVGGAQGITEAFF. The CDR3 DNA reads as TGCAGCGTTGGGGGGGCACAGGGGATCACTGAAGCTTTCTTT.

The J gene is TRBJ2-7, the V gene TRBV29-1; D is ambiguous. This CDR3 contains 13 residues. Germline CDR1 reads SQVTM; CDR2 reads ANQGSEA. V was trimmed by 4 bases and J by 2 bases, leaving 12 bases between them. CDR3 in amino acids: CSVVAGPTYEQYF. CDR3 sequence (DNA): TGCAGCGTTGTGGCAGGACCAACCTACGAGCAGTACTTC.

The genes are TRBV2 and TRBJ2-5, with a weak D call TRBD2 (6 bases). Germline assignment: CDR1 SNHLY and CDR2 FYNNEI. Trimming took 4 bases from V and 3 from J, leaving 6 bases between them. This CDR3 has 12 amino acids. Here the CDR3 reads CASSGGEETQYF. The CDR3 region has the DNA TGTGCCAGCAGTGGGGGGGAAGAGACCCAGTACTTC.

This clone was counted a few times. This chain joins TRBV7-2 and TRBJ2-7, with 9 nucleotides matching TRBD2. V shed 4 bases and J 6 bases; nucleotides not matched to a gene: 10. Looked up from germline, CDR1 is SGHTA and CDR2 is FQGNSA. CDR3 length: 15 amino acids. The chain's CDR3 is CASSSYSGSHFEQYF. The CDR3 DNA sequence: TGTGCCAGCAGCTCATATAGCGGGAGTCACTTCGAGCAGTACTTC.

The chain joins TRBV5-8 to TRBJ1-5, with D uncertain. The germline V gene encodes CDR1 SGHTS and CDR2 YDEGEE. CDR3 length: 14 amino acids. The V end lost 2 bases, the J end lost 1 base, and 7 bases lay between the germline ends. Written as DNA, the CDR3 is TGTGCCAGCAGCTTTGGCGCGAGCAATCAGCCCCAGCATTTT. Amino acids: CASSFGASNQPQHF.

This chain uses TRBV7-2 with TRBJ1-2, with no clear D. The germline V gene has CDR1 SGHTA and CDR2 FQGNSA. The ends were cut back, 5 bases at V and 1 base at J, with 14 bases in the middle. The CDR3 length is 15 residues. Here the CDR3 reads CASSTTGRVNYGYTF. CDR3 DNA: TGTGCCAGCAGCACGACGGGCCGGGTTAACTATGGCTACACCTTC. The whole variable domain, filled in from reference TRBV7-2 and TRBJ1-2, reads GAGVSQSPSNKVTEKGKDVELRCDPISGHTALYWYRQSLGQGLEFLIYFQGNSAPDKSGLPSDRFSAERTGGSVSTLTIQRTQQEDSAVYLCASSTTGRVNYGYTFGSGTRLTVV.

This clone was detected a few times. The chain couples TRBV10-1 to TRBJ1-1; D possibly corresponds to TRBD1 (6 bases). Germline lookup yields CDR1 WNHNN and CDR2 SYGVQD (reference sequence). V lost 8 bases and J 4 bases, leaving 14 bases between the germline ends. CDR3 length equals 13 residues. CDR3 nucleotide sequence: TGCGCCAGCCGTAAAGGGGGGGGCACTGAAGCTTTCTTT. This translates into CASRKGGGTEAFF.

The V and J genes are TRBV4-2 and TRBJ2-1, with 7 bases aligning to TRBD2. CDR1 and CDR2 (germline): LGHNA, YNFKEQ. Trimming removed 0 bases from V and 4 bases from J; junction bases left unmatched: 9. CDR3 length: 17 amino acids. The CDR3 protein is CASSQELAGVAYNEQFF. As DNA, the CDR3 is TGTGCCAGCAGCCAAGAATTGGCGGGAGTAGCTTACAATGAGCAGTTCTTC.

V usage is TRBV28 and J usage is TRBJ2-7; 9 bases agree with TRBD1. The CDR3 is 15 amino acids. J was trimmed by 2 bases and V by 6 bases; bases with no gene match: 8. CDR1 MDHEN and CDR2 SYDVKM come from the germline V gene. The CDR3 is CASSHRDRVAYEQYV. In DNA form, the CDR3 reads TGTGCCAGCAGCCACCGGGACAGGGTAGCCTACGAGCAGTACGTC.

The V gene is TRBV11-2, the J gene TRBJ1-2, with no clear D. There are 13 residues in the CDR3. Trimming shortened V by 7 bases and J by 2 bases, and 11 bases separated the two germline ends. The germline gives CDR1 SGHAT, CDR2 FQNNGV. The CDR3 coding sequence is TGTGCCAGCACCCGTACTGAGAACTATGGCTACACCTTC. Translated, it gives CASTRTENYGYTF.

This clone was seen more than once but under ten times. The rearrangement joins TRBV6-1 to TRBJ2-7; no clear D gene. Trimming left V 5 bases short and J 6 bases short, with 14 bases between. The V gene's germline CDR1 is MNHNS and CDR2 SASEGT. This CDR3 comprises 13 residues. The CDR3 nucleotides are TGTGCCAGCAGTTCGGCTATAGGCGGCGAGCAGTACGTC. Amino acids: CASSSAIGGEQYV.

This rearrangement joins TRBV27 to TRBJ2-1; 10 bases line up with TRBD2. V lost 5 bases, J lost 5 bases, and 3 bases stayed unmatched. Germline V gene lookup returns CDR1 MNHEY and CDR2 SMNVEV (reference sequence). The CDR3 runs to 14 residues. CDR3 in amino acids: CASSPGTSDNEQFF. CDR3 coding DNA: TGTGCCAGCAGTCCCGGGACTAGCGACAATGAGCAGTTCTTC.

V gene TRBV5-6 combines with J gene TRBJ2-7, with 9 bases matching TRBD2. The V segment lost 4 bases and the J segment 4 bases; nucleotides outside the gene matches: 3. Germline values: CDR1 SGHDT, CDR2 YYEEEE. The CDR3 spans 13 residues. The CDR3 protein is CASSPGLAYEQYF. DNA of the CDR3: TGTGCCAGCAGCCCCGGACTAGCGTACGAGCAGTACTTC. The full variable domain, completed using reference TRBV5-6 and TRBJ2-7, is DAGVTQSPTHLIKTRGQQVTLRCSPKSGHDTVSWYQQALGQGPQFIFQYYEEEERQRGNFPDRFSGHQFPNYSSELNVNALLLGDSALYLCASSPGLAYEQYFGPGTRLTVT.

The V gene is TRBV7-9, the J gene TRBJ1-1, with D perhaps matching TRBD1 (5 bases). V was clipped by 5 bases and J by 6 bases, with 19 bases between them. The CDR3 contains 15 residues. Looked up from germline, CDR1 is SEHNR and CDR2 is FQNEAQ (reference sequence). CDR3 loop: CASSPGTAVGAEAFF. For the CDR3, the DNA is TGTGCCAGCAGCCCTGGGACGGCCGTTGGAGCTGAAGCTTTCTTT.

The genes are TRBV19 and TRBJ2-7, with unresolved D. V was shortened by 4 bases and J by 0 bases, with 13 bases between the two germline ends. In germline, CDR1 is LNHDA, CDR2 SQIVND (reference sequence). CDR3 length: 15 residues. The CDR3 loop is CASSTRGTSSYEQYF. CDR3 nucleotide sequence: TGTGCCAGTAGTACTCGCGGCACTTCCTCCTACGAGCAGTACTTC.

V and J are TRBV7-6 and TRBJ2-1; D possibly matches TRBD1 or TRBD2 (5 bases each). V lost 4 bases, J lost 1 base, and 17 bases lay in between. Germline values: CDR1 SGHVS, CDR2 FNYEAQ. The CDR3 sequence is 17 residues long. Here the CDR3 reads CASSSPEGSVSYNEQFF. In nucleotides, the CDR3 is TGTGCCAGCAGCTCCCCTGAGGGGAGCGTTTCCTACAATGAGCAGTTCTTC.

The chain couples TRBV28 to TRBJ2-2; TRBD1 matches 10 bases. The CDR3 totals 17 residues. V lost 2 bases to trimming and J lost 3 bases; unmatched junction nucleotides: 6. Germline CDR1 reads MDHEN; CDR2 reads SYDVKM. The CDR3 here is CASSLTPGQGYTGELFF. The CDR3 DNA follows: TGTGCCAGCAGTTTAACCCCGGGACAGGGGTACACCGGGGAGCTGTTTTTT.

The genes are TRBV29-1 and TRBJ2-3; D uncertain. Between the trimmed V and J ends, which lost 7 bases and 0 bases, there was a span of 14 bases. Per the germline V gene, CDR1 is SQVTM and CDR2 is ANQGSEA. This CDR3 has 14 residues. CDR3 loop: CSGSTGPSTDTQYF. DNA for the CDR3: TGCAGCGGATCCACTGGACCTAGCACAGATACGCAGTATTTT.

The chain recombines TRBV5-4 with TRBJ2-7; 9 bases map to TRBD1. This CDR3 has 15 amino acids. V lost 0 bases, J lost 5 bases, and 6 bases stayed unmatched. In germline, CDR1 is SGHNT, CDR2 YYREEE (reference sequence). The CDR3 loop reads CASSLDGTGFNEQYF. CDR3 DNA sequence: TGTGCCAGCAGCTTGGATGGGACAGGGTTCAACGAGCAGTACTTC.

V gene TRBV9 combines with J gene TRBJ2-1, with D unresolved. The V gene lost 0 bases and the J gene lost 4 bases, with 5 bases spanning the gap. This CDR3 is 13 amino acids long. CDR1 and CDR2 from the germline V gene are SGDLS and YYNGEE. Written as DNA, the CDR3 is TGTGCCAGCAGCGTAGGGGCTTACAATGAGCAGTTCTTC. Translating gives CASSVGAYNEQFF.